These 18 T cell receptor beta chains were sequenced from one sample in a study of control samples from healthy donors and cancer patients. The method was immunoSEQ multiplex PCR; TCRdb's version includes in-frame clones alone and lacks a portion of them. The table includes under 300,000 clones, roughly 82% detected once. Material: PBMCs. The receptors shown here come from a woman aged 55 to 70 with lung cancer.

V is TRBV6-1 and J is TRBJ1-5; the D gene is possibly TRBD1 (5 bases). The ends were cut back, 1 base at V and 16 bases at J, with 8 bases in the middle. From germline, CDR1 is MNHNS and CDR2 SASEGT. The CDR3 runs 10 residues. The CDR3 reads CASSEEGTHF. Written as DNA, the CDR3 is TGTGCCAGCAGTGAAGAGGGGACCCATTTT.

V and J are TRBV4-2 and TRBJ1-2, with a possible D match to TRBD1 (5 bases). CDR1 is LGHNA, CDR2 YNFKEQ, per germline. Trimming took 0 bases from V and 7 from J, leaving 15 bases between them. This CDR3 is 15 amino acids long. CDR3 region: CASSQEGRGPGGYTF. In DNA form, the CDR3 reads TGTGCCAGCAGCCAAGAAGGCCGGGGCCCTGGTGGCTACACCTTC.

This chain links TRBV10-2 with TRBJ1-4; D uncertain. The CDR3 spans 16 residues. Germline CDR1 and CDR2: WSHSY and SAAADI. V lost 3 bases and J 0 bases, leaving 11 bases between the germline ends. The CDR3 reads CASSDVHSPTNEKLFF. DNA for the CDR3: TGCGCCAGCAGTGATGTTCATTCCCCAACTAATGAAAAACTGTTTTTT.

This clone showed up just once. The chain couples TRBV7-9 to TRBJ1-1; D unresolved. The CDR3 has 13 residues. V gave up 3 bases and J gave up 1 base, with 6 bases separating them. CDR1 and CDR2 (germline): SEHNR, FQNEAQ (reference sequence). The CDR3 nucleotides read TGTGCCAGCAGCTTCGCAAAGAACACTGAAGCTTTCTTT. Protein: CASSFAKNTEAFF.

The V gene is TRBV12-3 or TRBV12-4, the J gene TRBJ1-1; D is unclear. V lost 7 bases, J lost 11 bases, and 20 bases lay in between. This CDR3 comprises 13 residues. CDR3 sequence (DNA): TGTGCCAGCACCCCATCGACGGGCAGGCGGGCTTTCTTT. It yields the protein CASTPSTGRRAFF.

This chain joins TRBV2 and TRBJ1-5; TRBD1 aligns across 7 bases. After removal of 6 bases from V and 7 bases from J, the junction contained 6 bases not matched to a gene. Germline V CDR1 and CDR2: SNHLY, FYNNEI. CDR3 size: 13 residues. CDR3 DNA sequence: TGTGCCAGCAGCGACAGGGAGGGACAGCCCCAGCATTTT. Its protein product is CASSDREGQPQHF. The variable domain in full, completed from reference TRBV2 and TRBJ1-5, reads EPEVTQTPSHQVTQMGQEVILRCVPISNHLYFYWYRQILGQKVEFLVSFYNNEISEKSEIFDDQFSVERPDGSNFTLKIRSTKLEDSAMYFCASSDREGQPQHFGDGTRLSIL.

The V and J genes are TRBV2 and TRBJ1-4, with TRBD1 matching 8 bases. CDR3 length: 14 amino acids. Germline assignment: CDR1 SNHLY and CDR2 FYNNEI. J lost 7 bases, V lost 3 bases, and 4 bases had no gene match. The CDR3 DNA is TGTGCCAGCAGTGACCGGACAGGGTTTGAAAAACTGTTTTTT. It codes for CASSDRTGFEKLFF.

DNA of the CDR3: TGTGCCAGCAGCTTAACGGGACTTGGCGACAATCAGCCCCAGCATTTT. As protein: CASSLTGLGDNQPQHF. The chain couples TRBV5-5 to TRBJ1-5, with D possibly matching TRBD1 (5 bases). Trimming cost V 2 bases and J 3 bases, with 15 bases left between them. Germline CDR1 reads SGHKS; CDR2 reads YYEKEE (reference sequence). This CDR3 is built from 16 residues.

The chain carries TRBV3-1 (or the pseudogene TRBV3-2) and TRBJ1-1; 9 nucleotides match TRBD1. Germline CDR1 is LGHDT and CDR2 is YNNKEL (reference sequence). This CDR3 has 16 amino acids. Trimming at V came to 3 bases and at J to 5 bases, leaving 10 bases not matched to a gene. The CDR3 here is CASSHVYTGGSTEAFF. The CDR3 nucleotides are TGTGCCAGCAGCCATGTATATACAGGGGGCAGTACTGAAGCTTTCTTT.

This clone came up a few times. V and J are TRBV2 and TRBJ1-5; possible D gene TRBD1, 5 bases. Trimming took off 6 bases at V and 4 bases at J, with 13 bases between the two ends. The CDR3 is made up of 14 amino acids. CDR1 SNHLY and CDR2 FYNNEI come from the germline V gene. DNA for the CDR3: TGTGCCAGCAGAACAGGACCGATGAATCAGCCCCAGCATTTT. It specifies CASRTGPMNQPQHF.

The chain recombines TRBV2 with TRBJ1-1, with 8 bases fitting TRBD1. The V gene's germline CDR1 is SNHLY and CDR2 FYNNEI. V lost 0 bases and J lost 4; bases outside the gene matches: 10. The CDR3 extends over 17 amino acids. In DNA, the CDR3 is TGTGCCAGCAGTGAAGCGCTAGGACAGGGTAAAGGCACTGAAGCTTTCTTT. It is translated as CASSEALGQGKGTEAFF.

The V call is TRBV5-4, the J call TRBJ2-3, with 8 nucleotides matching TRBD1. Trimming at V came to 4 bases and at J to 6 bases, leaving 4 bases not matched to a gene. Germline V gives CDR1 SGHNT, CDR2 YYREEE (reference sequence). This CDR3 comprises 13 residues. The DNA for the CDR3 is TGTGCCAGCAGCCAAGACAGGGGCGATACGCAGTATTTT. Its translation: CASSQDRGDTQYF.

The CDR3 coding sequence is TGTGCCAGCAGATTGGGACCCCGGGGGAACACTGAAGCTTTCTTT. This sequence encodes CASRLGPRGNTEAFF. The chain uses TRBV28 and TRBJ1-1; D might be TRBD1 (5 bases). CDR3 length equals 15 residues. V was pared by 6 bases and J by 1 base, with 15 bases between. Germline V CDR1 and CDR2: MDHEN, SYDVKM.

CDR3 sequence: CASSLRGGGETQYF. The CDR3 coding sequence is TGTGCCAGCAGCTTGCGGGGTGGAGGCGAGACCCAGTACTTC. The gene calls are TRBV5-6 and TRBJ2-5; weak D call: TRBD2 (5 bases). The ends were cut back, 1 base at V and 5 bases at J, with 12 bases in the middle. This CDR3 region has 14 residues. Per germline, CDR1 SGHDT and CDR2 YYEEEE.

This chain uses TRBV5-4 with TRBJ1-2, with a possible D match to TRBD1 (5 bases). CDR3 length: 14 residues. Germline V gene lookup returns CDR1 SGHNT and CDR2 YYREEE (reference sequence). V was pared by 6 bases and J by 1 base, with 13 bases between. CDR3 bases: TGTGCCAGCACGAAATGGGACGGTAACTATGGCTACACCTTC. It specifies CASTKWDGNYGYTF. Full variable domain (outside the CDR3, taken from reference TRBV5-4 and TRBJ1-2): ETGVTQSPTHLIKTRGQQVTLRCSSQSGHNTVSWYQQALGQGPQFIFQYYREEENGRGNFPPRFSGLQFPNYSSELNVNALELDDSALYLCASTKWDGNYGYTFGSGTRLTVV.

The rearrangement links TRBV6-5 to TRBJ2-7; 8 nucleotides line up with TRBD1. CDR3 length: 15 amino acids. With V trimmed by 4 bases and J by 4 bases, 9 bases remained unmatched. The germline V gene has CDR1 MNHEY and CDR2 SVGAGI. The CDR3 is CASSSYRGAEYEQYF. DNA of the CDR3: TGTGCCAGCAGTTCCTACAGGGGGGCTGAATACGAGCAGTACTTC.

The rearrangement uses TRBV6-5 and TRBJ2-2; TRBD1 aligns across 9 bases. In germline, CDR1 is MNHEY, CDR2 SVGAGI. CDR3 length: 14 amino acids. The junction had 3 bases not matched to a gene; V was cut back by 6 bases and J by 4 bases. The CDR3 DNA is TGTGCCAGCAGAGGGACAGGGAGCACCGGGGAGCTGTTTTTT. This codes for CASRGTGSTGELFF.

V usage is TRBV7-2 and J usage is TRBJ1-2; 9 bases fit TRBD1. The CDR3 totals 16 residues. J was trimmed by 7 bases and V by 5 bases; bases with no gene match: 14. Germline V gives CDR1 SGHTA, CDR2 FQGNSA. In DNA, the CDR3 is TGTGCCAGCAGCAGAGGACAGGGGCCGACAGGTGGTGGCTACACCTTC. It codes for CASSRGQGPTGGGYTF. Full variable domain (missing parts from reference TRBV7-2 and TRBJ1-2): GAGVSQSPSNKVTEKGKDVELRCDPISGHTALYWYRQSLGQGLEFLIYFQGNSAPDKSGLPSDRFSAERTGGSVSTLTIQRTQQEDSAVYLCASSRGQGPTGGGYTFGSGTRLTVV.